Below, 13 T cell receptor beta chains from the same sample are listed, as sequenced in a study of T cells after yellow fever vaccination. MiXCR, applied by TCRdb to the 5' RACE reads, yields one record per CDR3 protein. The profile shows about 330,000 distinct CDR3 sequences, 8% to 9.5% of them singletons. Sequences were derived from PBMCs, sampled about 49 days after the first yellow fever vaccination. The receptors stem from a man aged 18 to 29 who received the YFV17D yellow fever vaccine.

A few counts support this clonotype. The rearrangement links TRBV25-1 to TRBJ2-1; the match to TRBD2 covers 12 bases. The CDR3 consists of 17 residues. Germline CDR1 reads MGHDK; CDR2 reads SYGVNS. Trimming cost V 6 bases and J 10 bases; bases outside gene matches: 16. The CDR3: CASRENSSGGAKPEQFF. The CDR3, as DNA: TGTGCCAGCAGAGAAAACTCTAGCGGGGGGGCCAAGCCCGAGCAGTTCTTC.

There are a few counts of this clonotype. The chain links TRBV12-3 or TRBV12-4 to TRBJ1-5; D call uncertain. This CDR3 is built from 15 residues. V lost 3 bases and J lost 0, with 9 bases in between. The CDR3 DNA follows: TGTGCCAGCAGTTTTGGGGTCCCTAGCAATCAGCCCCAGCATTTT. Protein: CASSFGVPSNQPQHF.

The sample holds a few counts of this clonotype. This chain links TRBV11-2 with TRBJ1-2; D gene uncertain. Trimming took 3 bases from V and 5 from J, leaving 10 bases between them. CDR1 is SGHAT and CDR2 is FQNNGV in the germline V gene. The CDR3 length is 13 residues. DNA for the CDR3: TGTGCCAGCAGCTTTAACGGGCGTTATGGCTACACCTTC. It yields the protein CASSFNGRYGYTF.

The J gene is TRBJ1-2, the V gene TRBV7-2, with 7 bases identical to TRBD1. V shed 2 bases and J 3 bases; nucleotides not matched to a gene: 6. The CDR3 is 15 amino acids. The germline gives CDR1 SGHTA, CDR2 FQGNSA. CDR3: CASSLMAGGYYGYTF. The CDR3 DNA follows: TGTGCCAGCAGCTTAATGGCAGGGGGATACTATGGCTACACCTTC.

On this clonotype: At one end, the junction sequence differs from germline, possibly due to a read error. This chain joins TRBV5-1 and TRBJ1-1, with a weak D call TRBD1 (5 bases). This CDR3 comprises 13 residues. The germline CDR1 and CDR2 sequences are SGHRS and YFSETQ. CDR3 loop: CASSSPGNTEAFF. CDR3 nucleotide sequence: TGCGCCAGCAGCTCCCCAGGGAACACTGAAGCTTTTTTT. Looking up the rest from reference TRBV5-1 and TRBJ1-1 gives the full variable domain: KAGVTQTPRYLIKTRGQQVTLSCSPISGHRSVSWYQQTPGQGLQFLFEYFSETQRNKGNFPGRFSGRQFSNSRSEMNVSTLELGDSALYLCASSSPGNTEAFFGQGTRLTVV.

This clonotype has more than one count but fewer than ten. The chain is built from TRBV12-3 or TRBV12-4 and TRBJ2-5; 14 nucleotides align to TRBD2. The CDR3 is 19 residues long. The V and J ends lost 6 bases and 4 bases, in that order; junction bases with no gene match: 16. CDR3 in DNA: TGTGCCAGCAGCTCGAAATGGACTAGCGGGGGGACGACGCGAGAGACCCAGTACTTC. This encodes CASSSKWTSGGTTRETQYF.

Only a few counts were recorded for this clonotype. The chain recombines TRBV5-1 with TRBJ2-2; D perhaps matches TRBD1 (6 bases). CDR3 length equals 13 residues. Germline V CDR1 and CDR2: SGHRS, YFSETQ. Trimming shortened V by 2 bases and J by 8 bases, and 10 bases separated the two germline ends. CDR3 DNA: TGCGCCAGCAGCTTTGACAGGACGGGGGAGCTGTTTTTT. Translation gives CASSFDRTGELFF.

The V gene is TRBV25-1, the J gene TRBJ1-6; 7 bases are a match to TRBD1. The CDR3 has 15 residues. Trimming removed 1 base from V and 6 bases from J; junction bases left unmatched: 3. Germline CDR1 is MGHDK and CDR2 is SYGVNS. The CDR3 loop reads CASSEWGDSNSPLHF. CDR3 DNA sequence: TGTGCCAGCAGTGAATGGGGGGACAGTAATTCACCCCTCCACTTT. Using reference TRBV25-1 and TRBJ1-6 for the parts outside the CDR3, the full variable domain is EADIYQTPRYLVIGTGKKITLECSQTMGHDKMYWYQQDPGMELHLIHYSYGVNSTEKGDLSSESTVSRIRTEHFPLTLESARPSHTSQYLCASSEWGDSNSPLHFGNGTRLTVT.

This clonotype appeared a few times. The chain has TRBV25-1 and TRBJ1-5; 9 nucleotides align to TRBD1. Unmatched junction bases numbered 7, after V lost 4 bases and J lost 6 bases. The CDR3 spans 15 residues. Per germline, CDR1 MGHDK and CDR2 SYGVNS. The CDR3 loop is CASSASGQGSQPQHF. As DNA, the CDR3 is TGTGCCAGCAGTGCTTCGGGACAGGGAAGTCAGCCCCAGCATTTT. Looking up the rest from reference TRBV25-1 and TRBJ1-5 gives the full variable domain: EADIYQTPRYLVIGTGKKITLECSQTMGHDKMYWYQQDPGMELHLIHYSYGVNSTEKGDLSSESTVSRIRTEHFPLTLESARPSHTSQYLCASSASGQGSQPQHFGDGTRLSIL.

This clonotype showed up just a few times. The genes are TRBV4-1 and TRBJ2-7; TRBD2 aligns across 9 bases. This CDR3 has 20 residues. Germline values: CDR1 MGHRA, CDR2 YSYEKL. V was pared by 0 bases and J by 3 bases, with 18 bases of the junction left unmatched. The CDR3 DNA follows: TGCGCCAGCAGCCAAGATCCGCAATTGGGAGCGGGGGGACTAAACTACGAGCAGTACTTC. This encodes CASSQDPQLGAGGLNYEQYF.

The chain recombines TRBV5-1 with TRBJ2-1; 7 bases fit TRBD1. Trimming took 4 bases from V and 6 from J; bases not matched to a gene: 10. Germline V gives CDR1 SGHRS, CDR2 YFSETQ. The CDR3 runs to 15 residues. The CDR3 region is CASSPTYPGGNEQFF. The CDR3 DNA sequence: TGCGCCAGCAGCCCCACCTACCCAGGGGGCAATGAGCAGTTCTTC.

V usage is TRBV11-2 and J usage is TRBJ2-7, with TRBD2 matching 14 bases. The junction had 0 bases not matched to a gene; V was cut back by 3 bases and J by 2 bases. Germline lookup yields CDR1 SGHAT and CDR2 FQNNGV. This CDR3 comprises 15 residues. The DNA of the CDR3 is TGTGCCAGCAGCTTGGGACTAGCGGGGGCCTACGAGCAGTACGTC. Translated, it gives CASSLGLAGAYEQYV.

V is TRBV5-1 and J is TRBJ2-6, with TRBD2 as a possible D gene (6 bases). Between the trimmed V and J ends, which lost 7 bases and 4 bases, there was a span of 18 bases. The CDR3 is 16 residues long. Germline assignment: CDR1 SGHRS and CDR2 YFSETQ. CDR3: CASSPWGESGANVLTF. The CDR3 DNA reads TGCGCCAGCTCCCCTTGGGGGGAATCCGGGGCCAACGTCCTGACTTTC.